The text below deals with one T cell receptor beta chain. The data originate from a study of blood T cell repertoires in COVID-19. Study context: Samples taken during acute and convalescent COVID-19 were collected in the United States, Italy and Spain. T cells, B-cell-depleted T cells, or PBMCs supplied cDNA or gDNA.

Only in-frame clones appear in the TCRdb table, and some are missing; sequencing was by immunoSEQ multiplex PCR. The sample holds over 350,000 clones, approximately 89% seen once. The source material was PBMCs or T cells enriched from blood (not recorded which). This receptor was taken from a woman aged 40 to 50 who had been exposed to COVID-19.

In nucleotides, the CDR3 is TGCGCCAGCAGCTCATACATCCGGGACAGGGAAATGAAAGAGCAGTACTTC. It encodes CASSSYIRDREMKEQYF. The chain joins TRBV5-1 to TRBJ2-7, with TRBD1 matching over 9 bases. CDR1 and CDR2 from the germline V gene are SGHRS and YFSETQ. J was trimmed by 7 bases and V by 3 bases; bases with no gene match: 17. This CDR3 is 17 amino acids long.